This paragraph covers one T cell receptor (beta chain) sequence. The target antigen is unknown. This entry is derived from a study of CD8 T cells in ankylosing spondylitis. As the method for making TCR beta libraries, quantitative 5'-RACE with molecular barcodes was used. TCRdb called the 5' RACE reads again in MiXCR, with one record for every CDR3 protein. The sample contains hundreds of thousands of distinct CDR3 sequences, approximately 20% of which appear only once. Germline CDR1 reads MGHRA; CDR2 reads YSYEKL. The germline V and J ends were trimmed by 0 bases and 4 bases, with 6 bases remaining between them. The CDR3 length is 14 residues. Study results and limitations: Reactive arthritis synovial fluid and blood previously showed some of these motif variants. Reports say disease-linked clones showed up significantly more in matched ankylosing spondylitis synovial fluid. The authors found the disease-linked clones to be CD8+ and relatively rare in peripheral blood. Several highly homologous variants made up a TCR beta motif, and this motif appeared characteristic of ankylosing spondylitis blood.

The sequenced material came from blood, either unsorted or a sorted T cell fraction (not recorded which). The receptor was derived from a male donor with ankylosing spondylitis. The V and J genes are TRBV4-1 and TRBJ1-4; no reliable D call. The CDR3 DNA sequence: TGCGCCAGCAGCCAAGAGTACCGTAATGAAAAACTGTTTTTT. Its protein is CASSQEYRNEKLFF.